These 8 T cell receptor beta chains share one sample of origin, sequenced in a study of T cells in Graves' hyperthyroidism and ophthalmopathy. Amplified regions were TCR beta CDR3 sequences from RNA transcripts. Primed by the HTBI set, a first-round RT-PCR was run on the TCR CDR3. Via MiXCR, TCRdb re-called the multiplex PCR reads, giving one row per CDR3 protein. Found here are 250,000 or so distinct CDR3 sequences, roughly 15% of them singletons; the top ten hold about 33%. The sequencing sample was made of blood. These receptors all stem from a woman between 50 and 59 years old with Graves' hyperthyroidism that later progressed to Graves' ophthalmopathy.

There are many counts of this clonotype. This chain connects TRBV28 to TRBJ1-2; D is undetermined. V was clipped by 3 bases and J by 1 base, with 3 bases between them. From germline, CDR1 is MDHEN and CDR2 SYDVKM. There are 12 residues in the CDR3. CDR3 coding DNA: TGTGCCAGCAGTTTTCGTAACTATGGCTACACCTTC. Translating gives CASSFRNYGYTF.

This sequence joins TRBV7-9 and TRBJ2-3; 9 bases line up with TRBD1. The CDR3 has 15 amino acids. V lost 5 bases to trimming and J lost 1 base; unmatched junction nucleotides: 4. The germline CDR1 and CDR2 sequences are SEHNR and FQNEAQ (reference sequence). CDR3 residues: CASSTYRGRTDTQYF. The DNA of the CDR3 is TGTGCCAGCAGCACGTACAGGGGGCGCACAGATACGCAGTATTTT.

This sequence joins TRBV6-2 or TRBV6-3 and TRBJ1-6; 10 positions match TRBD1. The V and J ends lost 2 bases and 8 bases, in that order; junction bases with no gene match: 3. The CDR3 covers 15 residues. Germline CDR1 is MNHEY and CDR2 is SVGEGT. CDR3 loop: CASSYRTGGDSPLHF. In DNA, the CDR3 is TGTGCCAGCAGTTACAGGACAGGGGGAGATTCACCCCTCCACTTT.

The count of this clonotype is one. The rearrangement links TRBV5-1 to TRBJ1-1; possibly TRBD1 for D (6 bases). Deletions cut 4 bases from V and 11 bases from J, with 27 bases between. This CDR3 has 16 amino acids. Per germline, CDR1 SGHRS and CDR2 YFSETQ. DNA for the CDR3: TGCGCCAGCAGCACATCCCAGGGGCGGGGATTCAAGCGCGCTTTCTTT. This gives the protein CASSTSQGRGFKRAFF.

This clonotype was counted between two and nine times. J is TRBJ1-5 and V is TRBV2; D possibly corresponds to TRBD1 (5 bases). Trimming took 7 bases from V and 0 from J, leaving 19 bases between them. The CDR3 has 17 residues. The germline gives CDR1 SNHLY, CDR2 FYNNEI. CDR3 sequence: CASKPRGSEYSNQPQHF. DNA for the CDR3: TGTGCCAGCAAACCCCGGGGCAGCGAGTATAGCAATCAGCCCCAGCATTTT.

This clonotype has a handful of counts. The V gene is TRBV2, the J gene TRBJ2-2, with TRBD2 matching over 13 bases. The length of the CDR3 is 16 residues. V shed 8 bases, J shed 5 bases, and the junction held 8 bases outside the gene matches. Germline V lookup: CDR1 SNHLY, CDR2 FYNNEI. The CDR3 protein is CASGYRTSGRTGELFF. The CDR3 DNA follows: TGTGCCAGCGGGTATCGGACTAGCGGGAGAACCGGGGAGCTGTTTTTT.

This clonotype was found many times. The rearrangement links TRBV28 to TRBJ2-5; 7 nucleotides agree with TRBD2. This CDR3 comprises 13 residues. Per germline, CDR1 MDHEN and CDR2 SYDVKM. With V trimmed by 6 bases and J by 2 bases, 3 bases remained unmatched. The CDR3 DNA reads as TGTGCCAGCAGGAAGGGAGGGCAAGAGACCCAGTACTTC. The encoded protein is CASRKGGQETQYF.

This clonotype was seen repeatedly, ten times or more. The chain couples TRBV24-1 to TRBJ1-5; D might be TRBD1 (5 bases). The germline gives CDR1 KGHDR, CDR2 SFDVKD. This CDR3 is built from 13 residues. V lost 3 bases to trimming and J lost 5 bases, with 7 bases between them. The CDR3 protein is CATSDGADQPQHF. The CDR3 DNA sequence: TGTGCCACCAGTGATGGGGCAGATCAGCCCCAGCATTTT.